The TCR beta chain described here comes from a study of blood T cells in healthy people across ages. Peripheral blood, about 9.3 milliliters per donor, was collected. Through a sample-barcoded 5' primer and a J-beta primer mix, a second PCR was run for about 6 to 11 cycles. TCRdb reanalysed the 5' RACE reads using MiXCR and keeps one entry per CDR3 protein. The sample lists about 780,000 distinct CDR3 sequences; 62% were seen once. The origin of this receptor is a man aged 30 to 39 in good health. Sequences were obtained from blood.

The CDR3 region has the DNA TGCAGTGCTAGAGTCTTAGGGGGGACAGATCGATCGGCAGATACGCAGTATTTT. As protein: CSARVLGGTDRSADTQYF. The rearrangement links TRBV20-1 to TRBJ2-3; possibly TRBD1 for D (7 bases). The CDR3 consists of 18 residues. Trimming took 1 base from V and 4 from J, leaving 24 bases between them. Germline V CDR1 and CDR2: DFQATT, SNEGSKA (reference sequence).